This T cell receptor beta chain originates from a study of blood T cell repertoires in COVID-19. Study-wide context: Samples of COVID-19 (acute and convalescent) were obtained from the United States, Italy and Spain. PBMCs, B-cell-depleted T cells, or T cells were the source of the cDNA or gDNA that made up the material.

In the authors' workflow: The authors estimated nucleated cell counts from reference gene primer amplification. The table came from immunoSEQ multiplex PCR; TCRdb's copy has only in-frame clones and leaves some out. The DNA was the basis for D and trimming; V, J and clone size are from that table. The sample records some 290,000 clones, roughly 93% being singletons. Cohorts were based on clinical histories the participants reported. The CDR3 contains 17 residues. This sequence originates from a middle-aged woman with acute COVID-19. Sequencing was performed on PBMCs or T cells enriched from blood (not recorded which). V gene TRBV21-1 combines with J gene TRBJ2-3; the D segment call TRBD2 is taken from the table without a DNA check. TRBV21-1 is a known pseudogene. Written as DNA, the CDR3 is TGTGCCAGCAGCAAAGGAGGGAGCAGAGGAGCCACAGATACGCAGTATTTT. Its protein product is CASSKGGSRGATDTQYF.